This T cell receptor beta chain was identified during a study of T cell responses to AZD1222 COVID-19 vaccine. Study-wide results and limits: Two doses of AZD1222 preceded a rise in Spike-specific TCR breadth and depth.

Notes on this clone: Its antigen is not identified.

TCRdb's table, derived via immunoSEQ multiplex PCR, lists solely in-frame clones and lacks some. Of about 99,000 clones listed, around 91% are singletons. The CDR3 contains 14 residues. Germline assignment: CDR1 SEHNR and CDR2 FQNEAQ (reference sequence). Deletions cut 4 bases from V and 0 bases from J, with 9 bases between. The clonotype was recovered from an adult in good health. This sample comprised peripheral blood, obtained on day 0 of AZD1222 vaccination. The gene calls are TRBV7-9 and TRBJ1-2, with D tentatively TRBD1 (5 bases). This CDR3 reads CASSSGLSNYGYTF. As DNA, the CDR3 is TGTGCCAGCAGCTCGGGACTTTCTAACTATGGCTACACCTTC.